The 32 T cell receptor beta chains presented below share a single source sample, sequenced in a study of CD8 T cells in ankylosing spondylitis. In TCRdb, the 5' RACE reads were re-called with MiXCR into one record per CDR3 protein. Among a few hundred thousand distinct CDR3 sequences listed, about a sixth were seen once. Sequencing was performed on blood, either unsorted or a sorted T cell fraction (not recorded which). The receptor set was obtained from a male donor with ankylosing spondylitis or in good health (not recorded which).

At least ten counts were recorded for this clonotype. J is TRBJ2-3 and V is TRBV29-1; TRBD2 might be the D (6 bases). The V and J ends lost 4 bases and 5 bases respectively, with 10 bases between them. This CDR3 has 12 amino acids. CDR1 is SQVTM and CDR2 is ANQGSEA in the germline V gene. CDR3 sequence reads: CSVAEGQDTQYF. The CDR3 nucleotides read TGCAGCGTTGCGGAGGGCCAAGATACGCAGTATTTT.

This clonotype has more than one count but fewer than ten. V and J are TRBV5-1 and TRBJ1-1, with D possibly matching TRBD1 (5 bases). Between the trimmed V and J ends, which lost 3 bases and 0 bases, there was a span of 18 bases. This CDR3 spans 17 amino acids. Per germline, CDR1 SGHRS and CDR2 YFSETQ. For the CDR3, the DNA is TGCGCCAGCAGCTGGACTACAGGCAGATCTGTGAACACTGAAGCTTTCTTT. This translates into CASSWTTGRSVNTEAFF. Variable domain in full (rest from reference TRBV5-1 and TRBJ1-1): KAGVTQTPRYLIKTRGQQVTLSCSPISGHRSVSWYQQTPGQGLQFLFEYFSETQRNKGNFPGRFSGRQFSNSRSEMNVSTLELGDSALYLCASSWTTGRSVNTEAFFGQGTRLTVV.

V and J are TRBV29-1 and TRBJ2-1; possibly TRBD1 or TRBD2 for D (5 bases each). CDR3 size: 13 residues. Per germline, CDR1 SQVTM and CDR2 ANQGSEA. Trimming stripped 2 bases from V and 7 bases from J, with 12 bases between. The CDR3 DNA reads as TGCAGCGTTGAACTTGGGACGGAAAATGAGCAGTTCTTC. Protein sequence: CSVELGTENEQFF.

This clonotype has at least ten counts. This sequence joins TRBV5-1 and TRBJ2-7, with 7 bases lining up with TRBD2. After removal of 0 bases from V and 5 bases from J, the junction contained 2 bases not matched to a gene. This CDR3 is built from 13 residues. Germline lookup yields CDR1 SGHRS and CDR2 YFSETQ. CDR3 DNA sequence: TGCGCCAGCAGCTTGGCAGGGAGGGACGAGCAGTACTTC. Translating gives CASSLAGRDEQYF.

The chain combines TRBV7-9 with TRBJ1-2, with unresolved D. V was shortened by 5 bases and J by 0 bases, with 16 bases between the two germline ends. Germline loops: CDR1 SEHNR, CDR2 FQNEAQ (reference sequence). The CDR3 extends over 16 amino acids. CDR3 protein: CASSHPQDGPNYGYTF. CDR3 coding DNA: TGTGCCAGCAGCCATCCCCAGGACGGACCTAACTATGGCTACACCTTC.

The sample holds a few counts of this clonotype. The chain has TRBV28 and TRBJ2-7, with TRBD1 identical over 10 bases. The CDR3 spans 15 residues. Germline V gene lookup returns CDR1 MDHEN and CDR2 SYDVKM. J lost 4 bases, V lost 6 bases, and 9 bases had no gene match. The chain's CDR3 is CASSLPGTGVYEQYF. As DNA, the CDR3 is TGTGCCAGCAGCCTACCCGGGACAGGGGTGTACGAGCAGTACTTC.

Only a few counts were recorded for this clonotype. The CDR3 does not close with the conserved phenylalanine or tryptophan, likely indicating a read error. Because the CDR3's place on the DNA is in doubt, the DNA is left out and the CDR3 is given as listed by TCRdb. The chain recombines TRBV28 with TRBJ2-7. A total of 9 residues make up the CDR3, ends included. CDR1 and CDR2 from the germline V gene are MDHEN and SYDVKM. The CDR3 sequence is CASSLCPRN.

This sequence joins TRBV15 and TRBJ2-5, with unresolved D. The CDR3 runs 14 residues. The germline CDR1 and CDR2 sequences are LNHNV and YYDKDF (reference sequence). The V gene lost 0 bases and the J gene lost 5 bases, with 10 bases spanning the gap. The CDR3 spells CATSRDDVGETQYF. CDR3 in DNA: TGTGCCACCAGCAGAGATGACGTGGGGGAGACCCAGTACTTC.

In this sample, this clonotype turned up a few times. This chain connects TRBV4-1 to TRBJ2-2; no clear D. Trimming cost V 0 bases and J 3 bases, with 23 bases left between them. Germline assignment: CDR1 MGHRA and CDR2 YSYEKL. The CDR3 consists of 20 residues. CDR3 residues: CASSQDSLPLYILDTGELFF. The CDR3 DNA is TGCGCCAGCAGCCAAGATTCTTTACCCCTGTACATATTAGACACCGGGGAGCTGTTTTTT.

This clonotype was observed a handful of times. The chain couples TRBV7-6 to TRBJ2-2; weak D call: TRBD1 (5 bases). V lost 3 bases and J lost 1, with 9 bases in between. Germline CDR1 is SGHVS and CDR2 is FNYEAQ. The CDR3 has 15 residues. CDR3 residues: CASSFPDKNTGELFF. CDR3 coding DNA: TGTGCCAGCAGCTTCCCGGACAAGAACACCGGGGAGCTGTTTTTT.

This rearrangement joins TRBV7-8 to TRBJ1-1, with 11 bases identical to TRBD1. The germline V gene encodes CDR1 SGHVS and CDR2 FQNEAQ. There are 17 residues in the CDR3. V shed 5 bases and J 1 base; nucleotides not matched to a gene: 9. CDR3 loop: CASSLYGTGGQNTEAFF. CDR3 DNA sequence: TGTGCCAGCAGCCTATACGGGACAGGGGGGCAGAACACTGAAGCTTTCTTT.

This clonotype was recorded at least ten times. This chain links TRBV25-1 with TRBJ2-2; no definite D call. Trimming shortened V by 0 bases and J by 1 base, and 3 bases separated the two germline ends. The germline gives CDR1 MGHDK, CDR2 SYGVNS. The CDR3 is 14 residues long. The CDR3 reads CASSEYLNTGELFF. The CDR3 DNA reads TGTGCCAGCAGTGAATATCTGAACACCGGGGAGCTGTTTTTT.

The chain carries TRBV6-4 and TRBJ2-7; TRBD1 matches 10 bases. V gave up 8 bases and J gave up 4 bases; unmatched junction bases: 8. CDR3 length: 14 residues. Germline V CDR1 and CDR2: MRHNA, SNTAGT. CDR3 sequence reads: CASSEGTGVYEQYF. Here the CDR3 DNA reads TGTGCCAGCTCCGAAGGGACAGGGGTATACGAGCAGTACTTC.

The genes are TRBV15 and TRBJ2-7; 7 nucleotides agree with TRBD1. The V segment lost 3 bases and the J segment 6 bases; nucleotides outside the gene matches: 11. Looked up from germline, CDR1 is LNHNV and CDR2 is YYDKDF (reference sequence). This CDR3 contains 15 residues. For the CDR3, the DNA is TGTGCCACCAGCAGCTTCCGGGACAGTCCTATCGAGCAGTACTTC. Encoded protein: CATSSFRDSPIEQYF.

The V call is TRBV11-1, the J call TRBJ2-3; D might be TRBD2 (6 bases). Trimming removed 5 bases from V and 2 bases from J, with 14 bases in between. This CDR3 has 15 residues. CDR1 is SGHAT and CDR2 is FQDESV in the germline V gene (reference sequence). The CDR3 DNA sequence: TGTGCCAGCAGCATCGGGGTAGCGGACACAGATACGCAGTATTTT. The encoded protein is CASSIGVADTDTQYF.

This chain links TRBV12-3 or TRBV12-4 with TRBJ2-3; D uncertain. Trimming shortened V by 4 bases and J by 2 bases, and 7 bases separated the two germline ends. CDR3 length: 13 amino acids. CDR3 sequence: CASSSRATDTQYF. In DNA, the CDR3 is TGTGCCAGCAGTTCCCGGGCCACAGATACGCAGTATTTT.

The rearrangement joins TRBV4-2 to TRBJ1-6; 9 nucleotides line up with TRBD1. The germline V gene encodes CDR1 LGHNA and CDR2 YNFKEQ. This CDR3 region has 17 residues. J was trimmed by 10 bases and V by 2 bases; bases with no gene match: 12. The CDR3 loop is CASSQHPGVTGGSPLHF. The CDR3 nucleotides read TGTGCCAGCAGCCAACACCCCGGGGTGACAGGGGGATCACCCCTCCACTTT.

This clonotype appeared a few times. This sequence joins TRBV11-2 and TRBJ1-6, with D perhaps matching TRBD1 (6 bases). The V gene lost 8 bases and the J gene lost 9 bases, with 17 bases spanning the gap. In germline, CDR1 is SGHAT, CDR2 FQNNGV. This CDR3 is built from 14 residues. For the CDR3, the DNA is TGTGCCAGCGATGAGGGGGGGGGCTCTTCACCCCTCCACTTT. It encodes CASDEGGGSSPLHF. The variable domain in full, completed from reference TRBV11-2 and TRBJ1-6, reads EAGVAQSPRYKIIEKRQSVAFWCNPISGHATLYWYQQILGQGPKLLIQFQNNGVVDDSQLPKDRFSAERLKGVDSTLKIQPAKLEDSAVYLCASDEGGGSSPLHFGNGTRLTVT.

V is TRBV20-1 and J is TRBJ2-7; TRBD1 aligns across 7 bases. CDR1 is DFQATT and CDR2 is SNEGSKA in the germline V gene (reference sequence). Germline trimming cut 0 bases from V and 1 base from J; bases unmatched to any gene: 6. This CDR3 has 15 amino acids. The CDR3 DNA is TGCAGTGCTAGAGATATGACAGGGCGATCCTACGAGCAGTACTTC. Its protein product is CSARDMTGRSYEQYF.

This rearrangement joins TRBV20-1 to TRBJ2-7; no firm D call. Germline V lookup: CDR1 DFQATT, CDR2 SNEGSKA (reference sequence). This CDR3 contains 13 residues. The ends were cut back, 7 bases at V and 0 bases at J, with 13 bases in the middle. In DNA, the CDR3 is TGCAGTGTATTGGTCGAGCCCTCCTACGAGCAGTACTTC. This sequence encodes CSVLVEPSYEQYF.

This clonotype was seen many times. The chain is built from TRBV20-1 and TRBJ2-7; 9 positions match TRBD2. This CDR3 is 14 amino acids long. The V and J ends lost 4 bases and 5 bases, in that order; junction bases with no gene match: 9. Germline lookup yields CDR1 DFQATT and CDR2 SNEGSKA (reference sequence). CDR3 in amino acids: CSANVAGARDEQYF. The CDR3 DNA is TGCAGTGCTAACGTAGCGGGAGCTCGGGACGAGCAGTACTTC.

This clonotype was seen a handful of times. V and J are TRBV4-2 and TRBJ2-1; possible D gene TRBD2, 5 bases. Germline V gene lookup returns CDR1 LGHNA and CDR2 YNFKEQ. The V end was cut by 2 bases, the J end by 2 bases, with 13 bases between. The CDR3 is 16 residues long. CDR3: CASSQMRVGAYNEQFF. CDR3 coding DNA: TGTGCCAGCAGCCAAATGAGGGTCGGAGCCTACAATGAGCAGTTCTTC.

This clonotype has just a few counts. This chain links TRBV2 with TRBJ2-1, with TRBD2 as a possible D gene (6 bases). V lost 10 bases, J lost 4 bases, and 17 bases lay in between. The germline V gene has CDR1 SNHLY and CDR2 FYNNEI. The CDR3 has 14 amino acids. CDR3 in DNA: TGTGCCACCGGAGGGACCCTCAATTACAATGAGCAGTTCTTC. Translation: CATGGTLNYNEQFF.

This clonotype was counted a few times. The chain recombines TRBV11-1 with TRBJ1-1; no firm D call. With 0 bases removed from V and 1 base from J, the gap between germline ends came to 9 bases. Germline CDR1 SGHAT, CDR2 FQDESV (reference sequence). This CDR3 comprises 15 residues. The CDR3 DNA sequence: TGTGCCAGCAGCTTAGCGCTTAGCGGGAACACTGAAGCTTTCTTT. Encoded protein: CASSLALSGNTEAFF. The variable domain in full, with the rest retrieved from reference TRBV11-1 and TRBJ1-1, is EAEVAQSPRYKITEKSQAVAFWCDPISGHATLYWYRQILGQGPELLVQFQDESVVDDSQLPKDRFSAERLKGVDSTLKIQPAELGDSAMYLCASSLALSGNTEAFFGQGTRLTVV.

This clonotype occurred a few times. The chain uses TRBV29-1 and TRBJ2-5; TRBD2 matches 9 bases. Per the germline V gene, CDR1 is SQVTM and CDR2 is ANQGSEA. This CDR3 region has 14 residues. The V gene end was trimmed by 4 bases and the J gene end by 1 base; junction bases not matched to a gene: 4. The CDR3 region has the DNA TGCAGCGTTGTGGCGGGAGGGCTCCAAGAGACCCAGTACTTC. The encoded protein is CSVVAGGLQETQYF. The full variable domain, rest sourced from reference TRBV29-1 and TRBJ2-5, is SAVISQKPSRDICQRGTSLTIQCQVDSQVTMMFWYRQQPGQSLTLIATANQGSEATYESGFVIDKFPISRPNLTFSTLTVSNMSPEDSSIYLCSVVAGGLQETQYFGPGTRLLVL.

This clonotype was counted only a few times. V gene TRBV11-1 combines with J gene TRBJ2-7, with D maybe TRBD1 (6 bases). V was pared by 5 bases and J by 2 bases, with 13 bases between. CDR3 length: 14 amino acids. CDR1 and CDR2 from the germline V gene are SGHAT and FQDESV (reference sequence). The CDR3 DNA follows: TGTGCCAGCAGCGTCGTCGGACAGACCTACGAGCAGTACTTC. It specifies CASSVVGQTYEQYF.

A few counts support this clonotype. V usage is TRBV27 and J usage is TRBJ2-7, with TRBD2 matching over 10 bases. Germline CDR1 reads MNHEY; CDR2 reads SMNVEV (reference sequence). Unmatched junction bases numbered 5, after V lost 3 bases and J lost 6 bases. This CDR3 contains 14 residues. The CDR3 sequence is CASSLSGRVGEQYF. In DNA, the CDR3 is TGTGCCAGCAGTTTGAGCGGGAGGGTCGGCGAGCAGTACTTC.

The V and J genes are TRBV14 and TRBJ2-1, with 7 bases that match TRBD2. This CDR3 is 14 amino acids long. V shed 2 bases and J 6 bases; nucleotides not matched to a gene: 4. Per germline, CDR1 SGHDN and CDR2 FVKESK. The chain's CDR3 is CASSQTRLANEQFF. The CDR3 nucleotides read TGTGCCAGCAGCCAAACCCGACTAGCCAATGAGCAGTTCTTC.

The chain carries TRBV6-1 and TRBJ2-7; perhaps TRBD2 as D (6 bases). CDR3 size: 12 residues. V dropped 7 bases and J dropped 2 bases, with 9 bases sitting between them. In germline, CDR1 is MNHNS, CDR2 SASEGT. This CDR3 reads CASNGGPYEQYF. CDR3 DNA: TGTGCCAGCAACGGAGGGCCCTACGAGCAGTACTTC.

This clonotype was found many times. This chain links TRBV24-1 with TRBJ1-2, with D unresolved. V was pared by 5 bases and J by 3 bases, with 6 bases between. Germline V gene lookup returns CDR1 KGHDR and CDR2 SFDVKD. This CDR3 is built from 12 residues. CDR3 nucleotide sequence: TGTGCCACCAGTGGGTCAGACTATGGCTACACCTTC. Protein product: CATSGSDYGYTF.

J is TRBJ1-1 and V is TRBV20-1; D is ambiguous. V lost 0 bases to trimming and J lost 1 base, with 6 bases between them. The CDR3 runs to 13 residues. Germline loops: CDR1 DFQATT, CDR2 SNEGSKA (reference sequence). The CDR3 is CSARDGTNTEAFF. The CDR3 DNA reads TGCAGTGCTAGAGATGGTACGAACACTGAAGCTTTCTTT.

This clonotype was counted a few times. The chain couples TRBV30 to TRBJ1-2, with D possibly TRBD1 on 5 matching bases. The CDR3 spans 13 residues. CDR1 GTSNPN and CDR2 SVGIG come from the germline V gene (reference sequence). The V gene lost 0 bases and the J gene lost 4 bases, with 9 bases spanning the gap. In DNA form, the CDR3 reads TGTGCCTGGAGTGTACTAGGGGTCTATGGCTACACCTTC. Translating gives CAWSVLGVYGYTF.